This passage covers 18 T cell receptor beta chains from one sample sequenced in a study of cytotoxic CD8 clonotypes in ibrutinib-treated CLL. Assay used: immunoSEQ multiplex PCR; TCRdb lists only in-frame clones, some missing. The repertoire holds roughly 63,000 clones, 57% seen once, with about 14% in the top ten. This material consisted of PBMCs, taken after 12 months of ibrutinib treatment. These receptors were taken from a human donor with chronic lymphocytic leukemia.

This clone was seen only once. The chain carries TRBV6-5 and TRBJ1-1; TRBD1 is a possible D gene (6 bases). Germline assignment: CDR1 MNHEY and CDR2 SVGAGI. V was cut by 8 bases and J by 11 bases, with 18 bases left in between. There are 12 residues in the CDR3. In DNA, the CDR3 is TGTGCCAGCTACCCTGGTGGACAGAAGGCTTTCTTT. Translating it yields CASYPGGQKAFF.

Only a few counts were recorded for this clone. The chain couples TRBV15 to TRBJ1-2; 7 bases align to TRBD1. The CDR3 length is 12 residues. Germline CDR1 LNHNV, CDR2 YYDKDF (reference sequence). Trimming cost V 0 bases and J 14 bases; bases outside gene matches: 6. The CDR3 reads CATSRDTGAETF. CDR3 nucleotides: TGTGCCACCAGCAGAGATACAGGGGCAGAAACCTTC.

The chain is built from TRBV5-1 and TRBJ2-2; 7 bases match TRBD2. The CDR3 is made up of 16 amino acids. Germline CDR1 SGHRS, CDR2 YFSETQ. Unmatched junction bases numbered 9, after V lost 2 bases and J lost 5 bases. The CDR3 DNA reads TGCGCCAGCAGCTTAGCGGGACCTCCCCCTACCGGGGAGCTGTTTTTT. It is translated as CASSLAGPPPTGELFF. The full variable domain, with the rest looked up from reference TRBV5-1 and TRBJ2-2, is KAGVTQTPRYLIKTRGQQVTLSCSPISGHRSVSWYQQTPGQGLQFLFEYFSETQRNKGNFPGRFSGRQFSNSRSEMNVSTLELGDSALYLCASSLAGPPPTGELFFGEGSRLTVL.

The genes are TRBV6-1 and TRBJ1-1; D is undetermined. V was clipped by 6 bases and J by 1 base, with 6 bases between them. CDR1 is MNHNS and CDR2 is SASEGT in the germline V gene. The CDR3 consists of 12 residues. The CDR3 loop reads CASSLWNTEAFF. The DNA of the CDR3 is TGTGCCAGCAGCCTCTGGAACACTGAAGCTTTCTTT.

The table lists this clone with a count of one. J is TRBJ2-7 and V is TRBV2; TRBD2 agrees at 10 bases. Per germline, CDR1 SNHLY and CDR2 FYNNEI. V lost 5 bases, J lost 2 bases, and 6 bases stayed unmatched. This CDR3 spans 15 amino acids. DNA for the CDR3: TGTGCCAGCAGTTCTCTAGCGGGGGTTCCCTACGAGCAGTACTTC. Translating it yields CASSSLAGVPYEQYF.

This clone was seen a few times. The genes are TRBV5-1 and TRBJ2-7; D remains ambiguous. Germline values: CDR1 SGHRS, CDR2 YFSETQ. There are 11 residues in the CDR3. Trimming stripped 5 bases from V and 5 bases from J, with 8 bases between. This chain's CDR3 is CASRTEDEQYF. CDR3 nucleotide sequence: TGCGCCAGCAGGACCGAGGACGAGCAGTACTTC. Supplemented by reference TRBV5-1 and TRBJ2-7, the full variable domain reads KAGVTQTPRYLIKTRGQQVTLSCSPISGHRSVSWYQQTPGQGLQFLFEYFSETQRNKGNFPGRFSGRQFSNSRSEMNVSTLELGDSALYLCASRTEDEQYFGPGTRLTVT.

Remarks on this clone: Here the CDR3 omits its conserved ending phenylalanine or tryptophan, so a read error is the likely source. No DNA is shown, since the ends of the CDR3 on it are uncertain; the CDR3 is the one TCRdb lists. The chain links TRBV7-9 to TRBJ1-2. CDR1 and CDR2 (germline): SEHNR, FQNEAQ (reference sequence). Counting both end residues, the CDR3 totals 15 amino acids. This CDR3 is CASSLRARDSLWLQL.

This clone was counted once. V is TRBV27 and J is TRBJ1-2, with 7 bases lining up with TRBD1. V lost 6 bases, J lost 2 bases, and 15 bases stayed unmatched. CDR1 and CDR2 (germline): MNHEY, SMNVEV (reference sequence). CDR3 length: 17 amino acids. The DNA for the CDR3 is TGTGCCAGCAGCTCCCGGTACAGGGAGGGGGCAAACTATGGCTACACCTTC. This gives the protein CASSSRYREGANYGYTF.

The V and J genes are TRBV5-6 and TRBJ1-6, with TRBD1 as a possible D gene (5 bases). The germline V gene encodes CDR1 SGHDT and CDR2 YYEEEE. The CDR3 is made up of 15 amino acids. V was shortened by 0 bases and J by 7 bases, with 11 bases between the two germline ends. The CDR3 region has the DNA TGTGCCAGCAGCTTGGCCATGGGACTCAATTCACCCCTCCACTTT. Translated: CASSLAMGLNSPLHF.

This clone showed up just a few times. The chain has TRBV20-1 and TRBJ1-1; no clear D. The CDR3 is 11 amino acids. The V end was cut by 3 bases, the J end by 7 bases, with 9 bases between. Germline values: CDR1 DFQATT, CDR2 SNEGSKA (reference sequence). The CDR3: CSARKRNEAFF. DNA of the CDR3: TGCAGTGCTAGGAAAAGGAATGAAGCTTTCTTT.

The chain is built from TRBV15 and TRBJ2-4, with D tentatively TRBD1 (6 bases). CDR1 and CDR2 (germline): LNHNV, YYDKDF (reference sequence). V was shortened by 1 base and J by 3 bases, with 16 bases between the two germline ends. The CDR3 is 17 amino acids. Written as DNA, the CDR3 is TGTGCCACCAGCAGAGTACAGGGTTCTCCCCACAAAAACATTCAGTACTTC. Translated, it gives CATSRVQGSPHKNIQYF.

Here the CDR3 DNA reads TGTGCCAGCAGTCCTCTGGACAGGATCAATTCACCCCTCCACTTT. Protein product: CASSPLDRINSPLHF. The chain uses TRBV28 and TRBJ1-6; the match to TRBD1 covers 7 bases. Per the germline V gene, CDR1 is MDHEN and CDR2 is SYDVKM. Trimming removed 5 bases from V and 7 bases from J; junction bases left unmatched: 8. The CDR3 spans 15 residues.

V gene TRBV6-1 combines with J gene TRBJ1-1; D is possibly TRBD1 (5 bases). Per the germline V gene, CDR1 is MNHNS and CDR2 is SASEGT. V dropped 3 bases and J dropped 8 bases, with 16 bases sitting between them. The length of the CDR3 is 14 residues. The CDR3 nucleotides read TGTGCCAGCAGTGACGGACGTTTAGAGGGGGAAGCTTTCTTT. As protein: CASSDGRLEGEAFF.

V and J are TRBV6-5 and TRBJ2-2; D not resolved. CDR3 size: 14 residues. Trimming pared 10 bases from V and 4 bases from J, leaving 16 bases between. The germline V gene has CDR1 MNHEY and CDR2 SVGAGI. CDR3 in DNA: TGTGCCATCGACATCTCAAGATTCACCGGGGAGCTGTTTTTT. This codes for CAIDISRFTGELFF.

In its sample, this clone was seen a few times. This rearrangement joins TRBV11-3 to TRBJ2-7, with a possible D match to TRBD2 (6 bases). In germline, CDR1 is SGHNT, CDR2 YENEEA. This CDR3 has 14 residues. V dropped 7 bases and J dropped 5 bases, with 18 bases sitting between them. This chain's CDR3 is CASKAGPTSHEQYF. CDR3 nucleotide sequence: TGTGCCAGCAAGGCGGGACCAACTTCCCACGAGCAGTACTTC.

CDR3: CASSTGGLAGANTGELFF. CDR3 DNA sequence: TGCGCCAGCAGCACGGGGGGCCTAGCGGGAGCGAACACCGGGGAGCTGTTTTTT. The chain employs TRBV4-1 and TRBJ2-2; 10 bases agree with TRBD2. The V gene's germline CDR1 is MGHRA and CDR2 YSYEKL. J gave up 0 bases and V 5 bases, and 9 bases lay outside the gene matches. This CDR3 is built from 18 residues.

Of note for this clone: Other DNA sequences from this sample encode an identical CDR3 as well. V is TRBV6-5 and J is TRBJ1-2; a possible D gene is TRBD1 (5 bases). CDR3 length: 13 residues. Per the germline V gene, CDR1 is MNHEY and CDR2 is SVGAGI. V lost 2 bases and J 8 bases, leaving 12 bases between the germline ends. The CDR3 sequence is CASSYRQGGGYTF. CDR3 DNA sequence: TGTGCCAGCAGTTACAGGCAGGGTGGCGGCTACACCTTC.

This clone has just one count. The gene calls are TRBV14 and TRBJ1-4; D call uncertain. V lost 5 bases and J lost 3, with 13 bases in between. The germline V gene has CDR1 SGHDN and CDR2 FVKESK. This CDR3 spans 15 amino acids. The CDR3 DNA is TGTGCCAGCAGCAAGAGGAGGTTTGCTAATGAAAAACTGTTTTTT. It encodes CASSKRRFANEKLFF.